This is a list of T cell receptor beta chains from one sample in a study of T cells in Graves' hyperthyroidism and ophthalmopathy. TCRdb redid the calling of the multiplex PCR reads with MiXCR, one entry per CDR3 protein. The sample comprises 450,000 to 550,000 distinct CDR3 sequences, roughly 24% of which are singletons, and roughly 10% rests with the top ten. Sequencing was performed on blood. These receptor sequences come from a woman in her 30s with Graves' ophthalmopathy. The CDR3 runs from the conserved cysteine through the conserved F or W. The D gene is left open where the match is weak.

d_call: -
j_call: TRBJ2-2
v_call: TRBV5-8
cdr3_aa: CASSFVYGELFF

d_call: TRBD2
j_call: TRBJ2-7
v_call: TRBV20-1
cdr3_aa: CSAAIGGAYEQYF

d_call: -
j_call: TRBJ1-2
v_call: TRBV12-3/TRBV12-4
cdr3_aa: CASTGRANYGYTF

d_call: TRBD1
j_call: TRBJ2-7
v_call: TRBV4-3
cdr3_aa: CASSRETGLVYEQYF

d_call: -
j_call: TRBJ1-1
v_call: TRBV2
cdr3_aa: CASSEGEEDTEAFF

d_call: TRBD1
j_call: TRBJ2-7
v_call: TRBV6-1
cdr3_aa: CASSKTGVASYDQYF

d_call: -
j_call: TRBJ2-7
v_call: TRBV11-2
cdr3_aa: CASSPQKGTYEQYF

d_call: -
j_call: TRBJ1-3
v_call: TRBV15
cdr3_aa: CATSSKASGNTIYF

d_call: -
j_call: TRBJ2-4
v_call: TRBV6-1
cdr3_aa: CASRPGQLNIQYF

d_call: -
j_call: TRBJ2-5
v_call: TRBV4-2
cdr3_aa: CASSQDRGTRQETQYF

d_call: -
j_call: TRBJ2-7
v_call: TRBV7-2
cdr3_aa: CASSSSWPDEQYF

d_call: -
j_call: TRBJ1-2
v_call: TRBV20-1
cdr3_aa: CSASQGQYGYTF

d_call: TRBD1
j_call: TRBJ2-7
v_call: TRBV11-1
cdr3_aa: CASSLDPGQGIGEQYF

d_call: -
j_call: TRBJ2-2
v_call: TRBV6-4
cdr3_aa: CASSDTSTGELFF

d_call: -
j_call: TRBJ1-3
v_call: TRBV6-1
cdr3_aa: CASSEDFGGSSGNTIYF

d_call: -
j_call: TRBJ1-1
v_call: TRBV12-3/TRBV12-4
cdr3_aa: CASITGPTRNTEAFF

d_call: TRBD2
j_call: TRBJ2-3
v_call: TRBV6-2/TRBV6-3
cdr3_aa: CASSLLAGSLTDTQYF

d_call: TRBD1
j_call: TRBJ1-5
v_call: TRBV6-1
cdr3_aa: CASSVGATGGGNQPQHF

d_call: -
j_call: TRBJ1-1
v_call: TRBV20-1
cdr3_aa: CSARTLNTEAFF

d_call: -
j_call: TRBJ2-7
v_call: TRBV10-3
cdr3_aa: CAISEPRPGYEQYF

d_call: TRBD2
j_call: TRBJ2-5
v_call: TRBV7-8
cdr3_aa: CASSLGGAGGFETQYF

d_call: -
j_call: TRBJ1-2
v_call: TRBV24-1
cdr3_aa: CATSTGDYGYTF

d_call: -
j_call: TRBJ2-5
v_call: TRBV2
cdr3_aa: CASSVQRLGAETQYF

d_call: -
j_call: TRBJ2-7
v_call: TRBV6-1
cdr3_aa: CASTNGLQDLSYEQYF

d_call: -
j_call: TRBJ2-7
v_call: TRBV10-3
cdr3_aa: CAISESNRYEQYF

d_call: -
j_call: TRBJ1-2
v_call: TRBV29-1
cdr3_aa: CSVHDGYGYTF

d_call: -
j_call: TRBJ2-4
v_call: TRBV6-5
cdr3_aa: CASSYSEEGATKNIQYF

d_call: -
j_call: TRBJ2-2
v_call: TRBV6-1
cdr3_aa: CASRRPNSGELFF

d_call: TRBD1
j_call: TRBJ2-5
v_call: TRBV9
cdr3_aa: CASTGSDREETQYF

d_call: TRBD1
j_call: TRBJ2-5
v_call: TRBV9
cdr3_aa: CASSVGQGFWQETQYF

d_call: -
j_call: TRBJ1-1
v_call: TRBV11-2
cdr3_aa: CASSSRTAWITEAFF

d_call: TRBD2
j_call: TRBJ2-5
v_call: TRBV12-5
cdr3_aa: CASGPGLAGLSYQETQYF

d_call: TRBD1
j_call: TRBJ2-7
v_call: TRBV11-2
cdr3_aa: CASSPINRGGGTYEQYF

d_call: -
j_call: TRBJ2-5
v_call: TRBV7-6
cdr3_aa: CASSLEQAHETQYF

d_call: -
j_call: TRBJ1-2
v_call: TRBV2
cdr3_aa: CASSAGNGYTF

d_call: -
j_call: TRBJ1-1
v_call: TRBV11-1
cdr3_aa: CASSSRWGGSNTEAFF

d_call: -
j_call: TRBJ1-2
v_call: TRBV12-3/TRBV12-4
cdr3_aa: CASLQGYGYTF

d_call: -
j_call: TRBJ1-1
v_call: TRBV28
cdr3_aa: CASSLYGREGTEAFF

d_call: -
j_call: TRBJ2-5
v_call: TRBV11-2
cdr3_aa: CASSFSGRRETQYF

d_call: -
j_call: TRBJ2-7
v_call: TRBV2
cdr3_aa: CASSTDLYEQYF

d_call: -
j_call: TRBJ2-5
v_call: TRBV4-1
cdr3_aa: CASSQGDLFKETQYF

d_call: -
j_call: TRBJ2-5
v_call: TRBV5-4
cdr3_aa: CASSLFDTDQETQYF

d_call: -
j_call: TRBJ1-5
v_call: TRBV28
cdr3_aa: CASSSRDLSNQPQHF

d_call: -
j_call: TRBJ2-5
v_call: TRBV12-3/TRBV12-4
cdr3_aa: CASTHAVKETQYF

d_call: TRBD1
j_call: TRBJ1-6
v_call: TRBV12-3/TRBV12-4
cdr3_aa: CASSLGPTGVNSPLHF

d_call: -
j_call: TRBJ2-5
v_call: TRBV6-1
cdr3_aa: CASRGAGPETQYF

d_call: TRBD1
j_call: TRBJ1-2
v_call: TRBV12-3/TRBV12-4
cdr3_aa: CASRADGQGLGGYTF

d_call: TRBD1
j_call: TRBJ2-7
v_call: TRBV29-1
cdr3_aa: CSVQGQSSYEQYF

d_call: -
j_call: TRBJ2-5
v_call: TRBV12-5
cdr3_aa: CASGAGAETQYF

d_call: -
j_call: TRBJ1-5
v_call: TRBV18
cdr3_aa: CASSSGAPSSDQPQHF

d_call: -
j_call: TRBJ1-1
v_call: TRBV6-5
cdr3_aa: CASSYTGGGYTEAFF

d_call: -
j_call: TRBJ1-2
v_call: TRBV19
cdr3_aa: CATSPQRDYGYTF

d_call: -
j_call: TRBJ1-2
v_call: TRBV12-3/TRBV12-4
cdr3_aa: CASSNQGFGYTF